This T cell receptor beta chain derives from a study of T cells after posttransplantation cyclophosphamide. Profiled with immunoSEQ multiplex PCR; TCRdb holds only in-frame clones, not every one. The table lists about 52,000 clones, 94% of them singletons. This clone appeared a single time. Its antigen is as yet unknown. Germline assignment: CDR1 SGHDN and CDR2 FVKESK. The CDR3 spans 15 residues. V shed 6 bases and J 0 bases; nucleotides not matched to a gene: 5. The study's findings and limits: TRB clonality was highly associated with recipient CMV seropositivity and reactivation. Later post-transplant blood repertoires were often dominated by donor CD8+ memory clones.

This chain connects TRBV14 to TRBJ2-1; 7 positions agree with TRBD1. The TCR originated in a woman in her 30s in good health and a related stem cell transplant donor. Material: PBMCs. Here the CDR3 DNA reads TGTGCCAGCAGACTAGGACAGGCCTCCTACAATGAGCAGTTCTTC. Its protein is CASRLGQASYNEQFF.